Listed here are 28 T cell receptor beta chains from one sample, sequenced in a study of T cell changes during pregnancy in multiple sclerosis. Clones were sequenced by immunoSEQ multiplex PCR, and TCRdb holds only the in-frame ones, with some missing. The repertoire includes around 70,000 clones, approximately 91% of them detected once, and over 0.25% sits in the top ten. Sequencing used CD4+ T cells from peripheral blood mononuclear cells, obtained after pregnancy. The source of these receptors is a female donor with multiple sclerosis, enrolled in a pregnancy study.

This chain links TRBV2 with TRBJ2-2, with a weak D call TRBD2 (6 bases). The CDR3 loop spans 13 amino acids. V lost 8 bases and J 4 bases, leaving 11 bases between the germline ends. Germline V lookup: CDR1 SNHLY, CDR2 FYNNEI. CDR3 sequence (DNA): TGTGCCAGCCGACTAGAGAGCACCGGGGAGCTGTTTTTT. Its protein product is CASRLESTGELFF.

The chain is built from TRBV6-5 and TRBJ1-1; no clear D gene. The length of the CDR3 is 13 residues. V gave up 0 bases and J gave up 5 bases, with 7 bases separating them. CDR1 is MNHEY, CDR2 SVGAGI, per germline. The CDR3 bases are TGTGCCAGCAGTTACTCGGCGGATACTGAAGCTTTCTTT. It is translated as CASSYSADTEAFF.

The chain employs TRBV19 and TRBJ1-1; 9 nucleotides agree with TRBD1. V shed 5 bases, J shed 1 base, and the junction held 2 bases outside the gene matches. CDR3 length: 14 residues. Germline V lookup: CDR1 LNHDA, CDR2 SQIVND (reference sequence). The CDR3 is CASSGQGPNTEAFF. The CDR3 DNA sequence: TGTGCCAGTAGTGGACAGGGGCCGAACACTGAAGCTTTCTTT.

This chain uses TRBV19 with TRBJ1-2, with unresolved D. V lost 5 bases to trimming and J lost 0 bases, with 16 bases between them. The germline V gene encodes CDR1 LNHDA and CDR2 SQIVND (reference sequence). This CDR3 has 16 residues. The CDR3 DNA reads as TGTGCCAGTAGTCCGGAGGGCGCATTAGCTAACTATGGCTACACCTTC. This sequence encodes CASSPEGALANYGYTF.

The genes are TRBV10-3 and TRBJ1-1; TRBD1 is a possible D gene (5 bases). This CDR3 spans 14 amino acids. Trimming took off 0 bases at V and 7 bases at J, with 12 bases between the two ends. CDR1 is ENHRY and CDR2 is SYGVKD in the germline V gene. CDR3 nucleotides: TGTGCCATCAGTGAGTCGGGGGGGGTCGGTGAAGCTTTCTTT. Residues: CAISESGGVGEAFF.

CDR3: CASSSGTGRTDTQYF. CDR3 in DNA: TGTGCCAGCAGTAGCGGGACCGGGAGGACAGATACGCAGTATTTT. This rearrangement joins TRBV2 to TRBJ2-3; 7 bases are shared with TRBD2. This CDR3 has 15 residues. Per the germline V gene, CDR1 is SNHLY and CDR2 is FYNNEI. The V and J ends lost 5 bases and 3 bases, in that order; junction bases with no gene match: 8.

This clone was counted once. The chain employs TRBV15 and TRBJ2-7; D not certain. V was trimmed by 3 bases and J by 2 bases, leaving 14 bases between them. The CDR3 has 15 residues. Looked up from germline, CDR1 is LNHNV and CDR2 is YYDKDF (reference sequence). The CDR3 DNA follows: TGTGCCACCAGCAGGGCTCGGGTTTTGCCCTACGAGCAGTACTTC. Residues: CATSRARVLPYEQYF.

J is TRBJ2-2 and V is TRBV7-7, with TRBD1 identical over 8 bases. CDR1 is SSHAT and CDR2 is FNYEAQ in the germline V gene (reference sequence). This CDR3 comprises 15 residues. Unmatched junction bases numbered 2, after V lost 4 bases and J lost 1 base. In DNA form, the CDR3 reads TGTGCCAGCAGCTCAGACAGGGGGAACACCGGGGAGCTGTTTTTT. Amino acid sequence: CASSSDRGNTGELFF.

The gene calls are TRBV29-1 and TRBJ2-2, with 8 nucleotides matching TRBD2. Germline V lookup: CDR1 SQVTM, CDR2 ANQGSEA. The CDR3 is 17 residues long. Trimming took 7 bases from V and 0 from J; bases not matched to a gene: 13. In DNA, the CDR3 is TGCAGCGCCCAAGGGGTACCGGGAGGGTCGAACACCGGGGAGCTGTTTTTT. It translates to CSAQGVPGGSNTGELFF.

This clone was observed once. The genes are TRBV7-2 and TRBJ2-3, with 8 bases that match TRBD1. The trim removed 5 bases at V and 0 bases at J, leaving 4 bases unmatched. Germline-derived CDR1 and CDR2 are SGHTA and FQGNSA. CDR3 size: 15 residues. The CDR3 sequence is CASSTGQGSTDTQYF. The DNA for the CDR3 is TGTGCCAGCAGCACCGGACAGGGAAGCACAGATACGCAGTATTTT.

V and J are TRBV27 and TRBJ1-5; 8 bases line up with TRBD1. Germline V gives CDR1 MNHEY, CDR2 SMNVEV (reference sequence). V shed 6 bases and J 7 bases; nucleotides not matched to a gene: 5. The CDR3 is made up of 13 amino acids. CDR3 protein: CASRQGAAQPQHF. The CDR3 DNA reads as TGTGCCAGCAGGCAGGGGGCTGCGCAGCCCCAGCATTTT.

The J gene is TRBJ1-2, the V gene TRBV18; 7 bases agree with TRBD1. The V gene's germline CDR1 is KGHSH and CDR2 LQKENI. The CDR3 loop spans 12 amino acids. Unmatched junction bases numbered 2, after V lost 8 bases and J lost 2 bases. The CDR3 protein is CASGTENYGYTF. CDR3 bases: TGTGCCAGCGGGACAGAGAACTATGGCTACACCTTC.

The V call is TRBV2, the J call TRBJ1-1, with 7 bases identical to TRBD1. The CDR3 contains 15 residues. In germline, CDR1 is SNHLY, CDR2 FYNNEI. The V and J ends lost 6 bases and 1 base, in that order; junction bases with no gene match: 8. The DNA of the CDR3 is TGTGCCAGCAGAGCCTGGGACAGCCCGAACACTGAAGCTTTCTTT. It is translated as CASRAWDSPNTEAFF.

The V and J genes are TRBV6-1 and TRBJ2-1, with 7 nucleotides matching TRBD2. Per germline, CDR1 MNHNS and CDR2 SASEGT. The CDR3 spans 14 residues. Losses at the gene ends were 5 bases for V and 5 bases for J; bases not matched to a gene: 6. The CDR3 protein is CASSRGAGDNEQFF. The CDR3, as DNA: TGTGCCAGCAGTCGAGGGGCGGGGGACAATGAGCAGTTCTTC.

V gene TRBV19 combines with J gene TRBJ1-4; D is ambiguous. The CDR3 loop spans 15 amino acids. The ends were cut back, 1 base at V and 0 bases at J, with 6 bases in the middle. Looked up from germline, CDR1 is LNHDA and CDR2 is SQIVND (reference sequence). The CDR3 DNA reads TGTGCCAGTAGTATAGGTCCCGCAACTAATGAAAAACTGTTTTTT. Translation: CASSIGPATNEKLFF.

This clone was detected once. The chain links TRBV30 to TRBJ1-6; D remains unclear. The V and J ends lost 3 bases and 6 bases respectively, with 18 bases between them. Germline V gene sequence: CDR1 GTSNPN, CDR2 SVGIG (reference sequence). The CDR3 covers 16 residues. The CDR3 protein is CAWRDPQWYLNSPLHF. CDR3 in DNA: TGTGCCTGGAGAGATCCCCAGTGGTACCTTAATTCACCCCTCCACTTT.

The gene calls are TRBV5-6 and TRBJ1-2, with D perhaps TRBD1 (5 bases). V lost 3 bases and J 0 bases, leaving 18 bases between the germline ends. Germline-derived CDR1 and CDR2 are SGHDT and YYEEEE. This CDR3 contains 17 residues. CDR3 sequence: CASSSPPGVGANYGYTF. The CDR3 nucleotides read TGTGCCAGCAGCTCCCCTCCGGGGGTTGGGGCTAACTATGGCTACACCTTC.

The chain's CDR3 is CASSFRTGGNEKLFF. CDR3 sequence (DNA): TGCGCCAGCAGCTTCCGTACAGGGGGTAATGAAAAACTGTTTTTT. The chain has TRBV5-1 and TRBJ1-4; 8 bases align to TRBD1. The length of the CDR3 is 15 residues. Germline V lookup: CDR1 SGHRS, CDR2 YFSETQ. The trim removed 2 bases at V and 4 bases at J, leaving 4 bases unmatched.

The gene calls are TRBV19 and TRBJ2-3; tentatively, D is TRBD2 (5 bases). The V and J ends lost 6 bases and 0 bases respectively, with 19 bases between them. The CDR3 has 17 amino acids. Per germline, CDR1 LNHDA and CDR2 SQIVND (reference sequence). The CDR3 region has the DNA TGTGCCAGTAGGATCCCCGGCCTAGCCGGGAGCACAGATACGCAGTATTTT. It is translated as CASRIPGLAGSTDTQYF.

The CDR3: CASSFTGSEKLFF. The CDR3 DNA reads TGTGCCAGCAGCTTTACAGGGTCGGAAAAACTGTTTTTT. The V and J genes are TRBV13 and TRBJ1-4; tentative D call: TRBD1 (6 bases). The CDR3 is 13 residues long. CDR1 and CDR2 (germline): PRHDT, FYEKMQ (reference sequence). Between the trimmed V and J ends, which lost 3 bases and 8 bases, there was a span of 10 bases. The variable domain in full, completed from reference TRBV13 and TRBJ1-4, reads AAGVIQSPRHLIKEKRETATLKCYPIPRHDTVYWYQQGPGQDPQFLISFYEKMQSDKGSIPDRFSAQQFSDYHSELNMSSLELGDSALYFCASSFTGSEKLFFGSGTQLSVL.

The chain links TRBV7-9 to TRBJ2-5, with 8 nucleotides matching TRBD1. This CDR3 is 14 amino acids long. Germline assignment: CDR1 SEHNR and CDR2 FQNEAQ (reference sequence). The V gene end was trimmed by 3 bases and the J gene end by 2 bases; junction bases not matched to a gene: 2. The CDR3 nucleotides read TGTGCCAGCAGCTTCTGGACAGGGCAAGAGACCCAGTACTTC. Translated: CASSFWTGQETQYF.

The chain is built from TRBV6-4 and TRBJ1-2; TRBD1 agrees at 7 bases. V lost 2 bases to trimming and J lost 2 bases; unmatched junction nucleotides: 8. The CDR3 covers 16 residues. Germline CDR1 is MRHNA and CDR2 is SNTAGT. This chain's CDR3 is CASSDDRESSNYGYTF. The CDR3 region has the DNA TGTGCCAGCAGTGACGACAGGGAGTCCTCAAACTATGGCTACACCTTC.

This clone was picked up one time. The V call is TRBV7-2, the J call TRBJ2-7; D is possibly TRBD1 (6 bases). Germline V gene data show CDR1 as SGHTA and CDR2 as FQGNSA. The CDR3 is 17 residues long. The V and J ends lost 3 bases and 1 base respectively, with 19 bases between them. The CDR3 region is CASSLMTGTIGSYEQYF. CDR3 nucleotide sequence: TGTGCCAGCAGCTTGATGACAGGAACAATTGGTTCCTACGAGCAGTACTTC. Full variable domain (remainder filled in from reference TRBV7-2 and TRBJ2-7): GAGVSQSPSNKVTEKGKDVELRCDPISGHTALYWYRQSLGQGLEFLIYFQGNSAPDKSGLPSDRFSAERTGGSVSTLTIQRTQQEDSAVYLCASSLMTGTIGSYEQYFGPGTRLTVT.

V and J are TRBV11-3 and TRBJ2-5, with 11 bases fitting TRBD2. This CDR3 comprises 19 residues. CDR1 and CDR2 from the germline V gene are SGHNT and YENEEA. Losses at the gene ends were 5 bases for V and 4 bases for J; bases not matched to a gene: 18. The CDR3 DNA reads as TGTGCCAGCAGCACCACCTCTAGACTAGCGGGAAGGTGGAGAGAGACCCAGTACTTC. Protein: CASSTTSRLAGRWRETQYF.

V and J are TRBV2 and TRBJ2-3; D gene unclear. This CDR3 has 14 residues. Trimming cost V 4 bases and J 0 bases, with 8 bases left between them. Germline-derived CDR1 and CDR2 are SNHLY and FYNNEI. In nucleotides, the CDR3 is TGTGCCAGCAGTGTTGGTACTAGCACAGATACGCAGTATTTT. Residues: CASSVGTSTDTQYF.

The chain combines TRBV5-1 with TRBJ2-7; 8 nucleotides match TRBD1. V lost 6 bases, J lost 5 bases, and 13 bases stayed unmatched. The V gene's germline CDR1 is SGHRS and CDR2 YFSETQ. The CDR3 totals 15 residues. The CDR3 is CASTPYPRGRDEQYF. The DNA of the CDR3 is TGCGCCAGCACCCCTTACCCCAGGGGGCGAGACGAGCAGTACTTC.

This clone was recorded only once. The gene calls are TRBV2 and TRBJ2-4; D is perhaps TRBD1 (6 bases). The ends were cut back, 5 bases at V and 4 bases at J, with 15 bases in the middle. The V gene's germline CDR1 is SNHLY and CDR2 FYNNEI. This CDR3 spans 15 amino acids. The CDR3 DNA is TGTGCCAGCAGTAATTCCGGGACAAGGAAAAACATTCAGTACTTC. It encodes CASSNSGTRKNIQYF.

The V call is TRBV5-1, the J call TRBJ2-1; 10 bases are a match to TRBD2. The trim removed 0 bases at V and 4 bases at J, leaving 4 bases unmatched. CDR1 is SGHRS and CDR2 is YFSETQ in the germline V gene. The CDR3 covers 16 residues. This CDR3 is CASSLALAGAYNEQFF. DNA for the CDR3: TGCGCCAGCAGCTTGGCCCTAGCGGGGGCATACAATGAGCAGTTCTTC.